This T cell receptor beta chain originates from a study of blood T cells in healthy people across ages. A few counts support this clonotype. The germline V gene has CDR1 DFQATT and CDR2 SNEGSKA (reference sequence). V was cut by 5 bases and J by 2 bases, with 23 bases left in between. This CDR3 comprises 17 residues. Using a J-beta primer mix together with a sample-barcoded 5' primer, a second PCR was run for about 6 to 12 cycles. TCRdb reprocessed the 5' RACE reads via MiXCR and lists one record per CDR3 protein. The repertoire has around 800,000 distinct CDR3 sequences, roughly 25% of them found once; the top ten carry 2.5% to 3.5%. This sample also belongs to another study, concerning T cells of mothers and their children. That study reports: Thymic selection, a shaping force on TCR recombination output, acts similarly in related and unrelated pairs.

The clonotype was recovered from a boy aged 5-17 years in good health. This sequence joins TRBV20-1 and TRBJ2-3; perhaps TRBD2 as D (5 bases). The sample was blood. The CDR3 sequence is CSAPKSPSRAYTDTQYF. Written as DNA, the CDR3 is TGCAGTGCTCCGAAAAGCCCGTCGAGGGCCTACACAGATACGCAGTATTTT.